This paragraph covers one TCR beta chain sequence. The target antigen is unknown. The data originate from a study of radiotherapy plus CTLA-4 blockade in lung cancer. Generated by immunoSEQ multiplex PCR, the TCRdb table keeps only in-frame clones and is missing some. The sample contains about 87,000 clones, more than 75% of which appear only once. People whose metastatic non-small-cell lung cancer was chemo-refractory got focal radiation along with CTLA-4 blockade by ipilimumab. Study outcomes and limitations: In blood, after radiotherapy plus ipilimumab, tumor-derived TCR clones expanded.

The CDR3 has 14 amino acids. CDR1 is MNHEY, CDR2 SVGAGI, per germline. V shed 8 bases and J 7 bases; nucleotides not matched to a gene: 12. The material sequenced was peripheral blood, taken from a patient treated with radiotherapy plus ipilimumab. This clonotype was obtained from a human donor with non-small cell lung cancer that progressed on radiotherapy plus ipilimumab. The chain is built from TRBV6-5 and TRBJ2-7, with 9 bases lining up with TRBD1. CDR3 coding DNA: TGTGCCAGCGGCCGGGACAGGGATTTACGGGAGCAGTACTTC. Its translation: CASGRDRDLREQYF.